These 28 T cell receptor beta chains were sequenced from one sample in a study of blood T cell repertoires in COVID-19. Sequencing was performed with immunoSEQ multiplex PCR; in TCRdb, only in-frame clones are kept and a portion is missing. The data show tens of thousands of clones, around 88% seen once. Sequenced sample: peripheral blood. All receptors derive from a man aged 55 to 70 with acute or convalescent COVID-19.

The chain joins TRBV5-1 to TRBJ1-6; 8 nucleotides line up with TRBD1. The CDR3 runs to 14 residues. The germline V gene encodes CDR1 SGHRS and CDR2 YFSETQ. With V trimmed by 4 bases and J by 6 bases, 3 bases remained unmatched. CDR3 sequence: CASSADRANSPLHF. In DNA, the CDR3 is TGCGCCAGCAGCGCGGACAGGGCTAATTCACCCCTCCACTTT.

This sequence joins TRBV5-4 and TRBJ2-3; 12 positions agree with TRBD2. The CDR3 contains 16 residues. Germline trimming cut 4 bases from V and 4 bases from J; bases unmatched to any gene: 7. Germline V lookup: CDR1 SGHNT, CDR2 YYREEE (reference sequence). CDR3: CASSPRLAGESDTQYF. The CDR3 DNA sequence: TGTGCCAGCAGCCCCCGACTAGCGGGGGAATCAGATACGCAGTATTTT.

The CDR3 nucleotides are TGTGCCAGCAGTACACGGACAGGAGCCCACTACGAGCAGTACTTC. Its translation: CASSTRTGAHYEQYF. The rearrangement joins TRBV27 to TRBJ2-7; TRBD1 aligns across 7 bases. The CDR3 sequence is 15 residues long. Trimming took 5 bases from V and 3 from J; bases not matched to a gene: 10. In germline, CDR1 is MNHEY, CDR2 SMNVEV (reference sequence).

The J gene is TRBJ1-2, the V gene TRBV6-5, with a tentative D call TRBD1 (5 bases). V was cut by 4 bases and J by 6 bases, with 21 bases left in between. The CDR3 sequence is 16 residues long. Germline CDR1 MNHEY, CDR2 SVGAGI. The CDR3 region is CASSSPTPGGWDGYTF. The CDR3 DNA sequence: TGTGCCAGCAGTTCTCCCACACCCGGGGGATGGGATGGCTACACCTTC.

This clone came up a few times. The V and J genes are TRBV10-3 and TRBJ1-1; the D is unclear. Germline-derived CDR1 and CDR2 are ENHRY and SYGVKD. The CDR3 totals 12 residues. Trimming stripped 1 base from V and 6 bases from J, with 6 bases between. The CDR3 sequence is CAISELGAEAFF. As DNA, the CDR3 is TGTGCCATCAGTGAGTTGGGAGCTGAAGCTTTCTTT.

This rearrangement joins TRBV7-2 to TRBJ2-7; perhaps TRBD2 as D (5 bases). Germline V gene sequence: CDR1 SGHTA, CDR2 FQGNSA. V lost 5 bases and J 3 bases, leaving 8 bases between the germline ends. The CDR3 has 12 amino acids. CDR3 in DNA: TGTGCCAGCAGCCGACGGGGCTACGAGCAGTACTTC. Translating gives CASSRRGYEQYF.

This clone has just one count. The chain couples TRBV4-3 to TRBJ1-1; D is unresolved. Trimming took 1 base from V and 8 from J, leaving 14 bases between them. The germline V gene encodes CDR1 LGHNA and CDR2 YSLEER. The CDR3 extends over 14 amino acids. Written as DNA, the CDR3 is TGCGCCAGCAGCCAAGGGGTGTGGGCCTCGGAAGCTTTCTTT. Protein: CASSQGVWASEAFF.

The J gene is TRBJ1-2, the V gene TRBV5-1; 10 bases are a match to TRBD1. CDR1 SGHRS and CDR2 YFSETQ come from the germline V gene. This CDR3 spans 14 amino acids. With V trimmed by 4 bases and J by 7 bases, 7 bases remained unmatched. CDR3 nucleotide sequence: TGCGCCAGCAGCCCGGGACAGGGGTTTGGTGGCTACACCTTC. It specifies CASSPGQGFGGYTF.

This chain connects TRBV6-4 to TRBJ1-6, with 8 bases identical to TRBD1. Germline assignment: CDR1 MRHNA and CDR2 SNTAGT. The CDR3 runs to 15 residues. The V gene end was trimmed by 4 bases and the J gene end by 5 bases; junction bases not matched to a gene: 4. The CDR3 protein is CASSGYRGNNSPLHF. The CDR3 nucleotides read TGTGCCAGCAGTGGTTACAGGGGGAATAATTCACCCCTCCACTTT.

The chain is built from TRBV19 and TRBJ1-3, with TRBD1 matching over 7 bases. Germline CDR1 is LNHDA and CDR2 is SQIVND (reference sequence). The V gene end was trimmed by 8 bases and the J gene end by 3 bases; junction bases not matched to a gene: 13. The CDR3 has 16 residues. CDR3 nucleotides: TGTGCCAGTTGTTGGGCAGGGGGAGGCTGTGGAAACACCATATATTTT. This encodes CASCWAGGGCGNTIYF.

The chain carries TRBV5-4 and TRBJ1-1, with 10 bases lining up with TRBD1. CDR1 and CDR2 from the germline V gene are SGHNT and YYREEE (reference sequence). The CDR3 covers 14 residues. V was clipped by 4 bases and J by 4 bases; unmatched bases: 4. The CDR3 loop is CASSLRDRGTEAFF. The CDR3 region has the DNA TGTGCCAGCAGCCTACGGGACAGGGGCACTGAAGCTTTCTTT.

This clone was recorded a few times. The chain links TRBV11-3 to TRBJ2-7, with D uncertain. With 0 bases removed from V and 2 bases from J, the gap between germline ends came to 14 bases. CDR3 size: 16 residues. Germline-derived CDR1 and CDR2 are SGHNT and YENEEA. The CDR3 reads CASSLDRPQEPYEQYF. As DNA, the CDR3 is TGTGCCAGCAGCTTAGATAGGCCCCAGGAACCCTACGAGCAGTACTTC. Filled out from reference TRBV11-3 and TRBJ2-7, the complete variable domain reads EAGVVQSPRYKIIEKKQPVAFWCNPISGHNTLYWYLQNLGQGPELLIRYENEEAVDDSQLPKDRFSAERLKGVDSTLKIQPAELGDSAVYLCASSLDRPQEPYEQYFGPGTRLTVT.

The chain links TRBV7-2 to TRBJ1-2; D remains ambiguous. The germline V and J ends were trimmed by 1 base and 6 bases, with 12 bases remaining between them. Germline loops: CDR1 SGHTA, CDR2 FQGNSA. This CDR3 contains 14 residues. CDR3 sequence reads: CASSLDLSSNGYTF. CDR3 DNA sequence: TGTGCCAGCAGCTTAGATCTCAGTTCCAATGGCTACACCTTC.

This clone has a handful of counts. This chain joins TRBV5-6 and TRBJ2-1; tentative D call: TRBD1 (5 bases). The CDR3 spans 13 residues. The germline gives CDR1 SGHDT, CDR2 YYEEEE. V lost 0 bases and J 5 bases, leaving 6 bases between the germline ends. CDR3 bases: TGTGCCAGCAGCTTGGTCAGGGACAATGAGCAGTTCTTC. Protein product: CASSLVRDNEQFF. Filled out from reference TRBV5-6 and TRBJ2-1, the complete variable domain reads DAGVTQSPTHLIKTRGQQVTLRCSPKSGHDTVSWYQQALGQGPQFIFQYYEEEERQRGNFPDRFSGHQFPNYSSELNVNALLLGDSALYLCASSLVRDNEQFFGPGTRLTVL.

This chain links TRBV11-2 with TRBJ1-1, with D perhaps matching TRBD1 (5 bases). Trimming removed 5 bases from V and 0 bases from J, with 13 bases in between. Germline loops: CDR1 SGHAT, CDR2 FQNNGV. The CDR3 length is 15 residues. CDR3 sequence (DNA): TGTGCCAGCAGCCCCGGTGACAGACTGAACACTGAAGCTTTCTTT. The encoded protein is CASSPGDRLNTEAFF.

V and J are TRBV19 and TRBJ1-2; the match to TRBD1 covers 8 bases. V shed 5 bases, J shed 7 bases, and the junction held 15 bases outside the gene matches. The CDR3 totals 16 residues. Germline values: CDR1 LNHDA, CDR2 SQIVND (reference sequence). The DNA of the CDR3 is TGTGCCAGTAGTCCCCTCCGGGGACAGGAGTCTGGTGGCTACACCTTC. As protein: CASSPLRGQESGGYTF.

The chain carries TRBV7-6 and TRBJ1-2; 7 bases are shared with TRBD1. The CDR3 length is 11 residues. The ends lost 4 bases at V and 7 bases at J; junction bases unmatched: 0. The germline gives CDR1 SGHVS, CDR2 FNYEAQ. The CDR3 DNA reads as TGTGCCAGCAGCTACAGGGGTGGCTACACCTTC. Translation gives CASSYRGGYTF.

The rearrangement links TRBV30 to TRBJ1-1; D gene uncertain. This CDR3 has 10 residues. CDR1 is GTSNPN, CDR2 SVGIG, per germline (reference sequence). V dropped 3 bases and J dropped 7 bases, with 6 bases sitting between them. The CDR3 loop is CAWSSNEAFF. The CDR3 DNA follows: TGTGCCTGGAGCTCTAATGAAGCTTTCTTT.

The genes are TRBV6-6 and TRBJ1-2, with a weak D call TRBD1 (5 bases). Germline V gene data show CDR1 as MNHNY and CDR2 as SVGAGI (reference sequence). The CDR3 is 15 amino acids. Trimming cost V 2 bases and J 5 bases, with 15 bases left between them. The CDR3 nucleotides are TGTGCCAGCAGTTACGACCCGGGCACAGGTTATGGCTACACCTTC. It specifies CASSYDPGTGYGYTF.

This clone was detected a few times. V is TRBV15 and J is TRBJ2-2; TRBD1 is a possible D gene (6 bases). Germline CDR1 is LNHNV and CDR2 is YYDKDF (reference sequence). Trimming took 9 bases from V and 2 from J, leaving 10 bases between them. The CDR3 loop spans 13 amino acids. The CDR3 DNA reads TGTGCCACAGGGACATCCAACACCGGGGAGCTGTTTTTT. Residues: CATGTSNTGELFF.

V gene TRBV10-3 combines with J gene TRBJ2-3; TRBD2 matches 7 bases. The CDR3 is 15 amino acids. Germline CDR1 is ENHRY and CDR2 is SYGVKD. V shed 5 bases, J shed 7 bases, and the junction held 12 bases outside the gene matches. CDR3 sequence reads: CAISPGLGKGYTQYF. The CDR3 bases are TGTGCCATCAGTCCTGGACTAGGCAAAGGCTATACGCAGTATTTT.

The genes are TRBV6-1 and TRBJ2-3; 9 bases line up with TRBD2. V lost 3 bases, J lost 5 bases, and 15 bases stayed unmatched. The CDR3 loop spans 18 amino acids. Germline CDR1 reads MNHNS; CDR2 reads SASEGT. CDR3 bases: TGTGCCAGCAGTGATCTCGCGGGGGGGCCAGTGGGAGGAGATACGCAGTATTTT. It translates to CASSDLAGGPVGGDTQYF.

The V gene is TRBV2, the J gene TRBJ1-2; the match to TRBD1 covers 7 bases. V shed 4 bases and J 2 bases; nucleotides not matched to a gene: 1. The CDR3 length is 13 residues. Per the germline V gene, CDR1 is SNHLY and CDR2 is FYNNEI. CDR3 loop: CASSAGGNYGYTF. CDR3 bases: TGTGCCAGCAGTGCAGGGGGAAACTATGGCTACACCTTC.

This clone was counted only a few times. The chain combines TRBV10-2 with TRBJ1-6, with TRBD1 matching 7 bases. Trimming removed 6 bases from V and 3 bases from J; junction bases left unmatched: 5. The CDR3 length is 15 residues. Germline V gene sequence: CDR1 WSHSY, CDR2 SAAADI. CDR3 sequence: CASRSGQDYNSPLHF. CDR3 coding DNA: TGCGCCAGCAGAAGCGGACAGGACTATAATTCACCCCTCCACTTT.

J is TRBJ1-5 and V is TRBV19; D is unresolved. Germline V gives CDR1 LNHDA, CDR2 SQIVND (reference sequence). Trimming pared 3 bases from V and 6 bases from J, leaving 21 bases between. The CDR3 length is 17 residues. In DNA, the CDR3 is TGTGCCAGTAGTATTTTGGGCGTTGGATTATCAGGTCAGCCCCAGCATTTT. The encoded protein is CASSILGVGLSGQPQHF.

The rearrangement uses TRBV28 and TRBJ1-5; 7 nucleotides line up with TRBD1. This CDR3 comprises 15 residues. Germline CDR1 is MDHEN and CDR2 is SYDVKM. The trim removed 8 bases at V and 2 bases at J, leaving 9 bases unmatched. The CDR3 nucleotides read TGTGCCAGCTCAACTGGGACAGCCGGCAATCAGCCCCAGCATTTT. Its translation: CASSTGTAGNQPQHF. The variable domain in full, completed from reference TRBV28 and TRBJ1-5, reads DVKVTQSSRYLVKRTGEKVFLECVQDMDHENMFWYRQDPGLGLRLIYFSYDVKMKEKGDIPEGYSVSREKKERFSLILESASTNQTSMYLCASSTGTAGNQPQHFGDGTRLSIL.

V usage is TRBV7-3 and J usage is TRBJ2-3, with TRBD2 as a possible D gene (5 bases). With 5 bases removed from V and 2 bases from J, the gap between germline ends came to 17 bases. CDR3 length equals 16 residues. The germline V gene has CDR1 SGHTA and CDR2 FQGTGA. The CDR3 DNA reads TGTGCCAGCAGCCCAAACGGGGTAGGCTCCACAGATACGCAGTATTTT. Residues: CASSPNGVGSTDTQYF.

This chain joins TRBV27 and TRBJ2-1; 11 nucleotides align to TRBD1. The germline V gene has CDR1 MNHEY and CDR2 SMNVEV (reference sequence). The CDR3 is made up of 15 amino acids. Unmatched junction bases numbered 8, after V lost 5 bases and J lost 8 bases. CDR3 loop: CASSRRTGGVDEQFF. The CDR3 DNA reads TGTGCCAGCAGTCGCCGGACAGGGGGCGTGGATGAGCAGTTCTTC.